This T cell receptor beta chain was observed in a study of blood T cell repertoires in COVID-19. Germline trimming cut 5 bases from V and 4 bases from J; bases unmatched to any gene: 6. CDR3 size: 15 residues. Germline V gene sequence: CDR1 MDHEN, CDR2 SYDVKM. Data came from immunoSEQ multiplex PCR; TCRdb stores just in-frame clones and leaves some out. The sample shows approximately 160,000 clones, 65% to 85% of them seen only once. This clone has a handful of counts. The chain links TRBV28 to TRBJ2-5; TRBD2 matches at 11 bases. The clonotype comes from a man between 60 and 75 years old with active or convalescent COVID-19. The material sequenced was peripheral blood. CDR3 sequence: CASSPGTSGIETQYF. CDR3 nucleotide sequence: TGTGCCAGCAGTCCCGGGACTAGCGGAATAGAGACCCAGTACTTC.